Each of the 27 T cell receptor beta chains below was sequenced from the same sample in a study of T cell responses to AZD1222 COVID-19 vaccine. Generated by immunoSEQ multiplex PCR, the TCRdb table keeps only in-frame clones and is missing some. The sample has roughly 170,000 clones, 94% seen once. The sequencing here drew on peripheral blood, taken 28 days after the second AZD1222 dose. The source of these receptors is an adult who received the AZD1222 COVID-19 vaccine.

The gene calls are TRBV5-6 and TRBJ1-1; D unresolved. CDR1 SGHDT and CDR2 YYEEEE come from the germline V gene. This CDR3 has 14 amino acids. V was clipped by 0 bases and J by 4 bases, with 10 bases between them. CDR3 region: CASSLVGVSTEAFF. The CDR3 DNA reads as TGTGCCAGCAGCTTGGTCGGGGTGAGCACTGAAGCTTTCTTT.

The chain links TRBV3-1 (or the pseudogene TRBV3-2) to TRBJ1-4; perhaps TRBD1 as D (5 bases). Trimming cost V 3 bases and J 0 bases, with 8 bases left between them. The CDR3 has 15 amino acids. Germline V gene data show CDR1 as LGHDT and CDR2 as YNNKEL (reference sequence). CDR3 bases: TGTGCCAGCAGCCAGGGGGACGCAACTAATGAAAAACTGTTTTTT. Translated: CASSQGDATNEKLFF.

The chain recombines TRBV21-1 with TRBJ1-5; the table's D gene call, TRBD1, was not cross checked with the DNA. TRBV21-1 is flagged as a pseudogene. The CDR3 runs to 17 residues. The CDR3 loop reads CASSNLTNRQGNQPQHF. DNA of the CDR3: TGTGCCAGCAGCAACTTAACAAACAGGCAGGGCAATCAGCCCCAGCATTTT.

The rearrangement uses TRBV5-6 and TRBJ2-5; 8 bases line up with TRBD2. Trimming at V came to 4 bases and at J to 1 base, leaving 3 bases not matched to a gene. Germline CDR1 and CDR2: SGHDT and YYEEEE. This CDR3 comprises 14 residues. CDR3 region: CASSAGLVQETQYF. CDR3 nucleotide sequence: TGTGCCAGCAGCGCGGGACTAGTCCAAGAGACCCAGTACTTC. Based on the CDR3 plus reference TRBV5-6 and TRBJ2-5, the full variable domain is DAGVTQSPTHLIKTRGQQVTLRCSPKSGHDTVSWYQQALGQGPQFIFQYYEEEERQRGNFPDRFSGHQFPNYSSELNVNALLLGDSALYLCASSAGLVQETQYFGPGTRLLVL.

The chain carries TRBV28 and TRBJ1-5, with D unclear. The CDR3 has 16 residues. V was clipped by 3 bases and J by 9 bases, with 21 bases between them. From germline, CDR1 is MDHEN and CDR2 SYDVKM. Here the CDR3 reads CASSFRSRRAPRPQHF. CDR3 DNA: TGTGCCAGCAGTTTCCGTTCCCGCCGGGCGCCTCGGCCCCAGCATTTT.

The rearrangement links TRBV7-9 to TRBJ1-2; D is possibly TRBD1 (5 bases). From germline, CDR1 is SEHNR and CDR2 FQNEAQ (reference sequence). Trimming took off 1 base at V and 5 bases at J, with 11 bases between the two ends. The CDR3 consists of 14 residues. The CDR3 sequence is CASSLEGPGYGYTF. For the CDR3, the DNA is TGTGCCAGCAGCTTAGAAGGGCCAGGGTATGGCTACACCTTC.

This sequence joins TRBV29-1 and TRBJ1-1; D is possibly TRBD1 (5 bases). Trimming stripped 0 bases from V and 4 bases from J, with 18 bases between. The germline CDR1 and CDR2 sequences are SQVTM and ANQGSEA. This CDR3 is built from 16 residues. CDR3 loop: CSVEDGFWGPSTEAFF. CDR3 nucleotide sequence: TGCAGCGTTGAAGATGGTTTTTGGGGCCCGAGCACTGAAGCTTTCTTT.

The V and J genes are TRBV6-1 and TRBJ1-2; weak D call: TRBD1 (5 bases). The CDR3 consists of 15 residues. CDR1 is MNHNS and CDR2 is SASEGT in the germline V gene. Deletions cut 1 base from V and 6 bases from J, with 15 bases between. CDR3 bases: TGTGCCAGCAGTGAAGGGTATGGGGCTGCCCATGGCTACACCTTC. Protein product: CASSEGYGAAHGYTF.

For the CDR3, the DNA is TGTGCCAGCAGCCCACAGGGGCCCCTTTTTACGCCCCAGCATTTT. It encodes CASSPQGPLFTPQHF. V usage is TRBV7-2 and J usage is TRBJ1-5; TRBD1 matches at 7 bases. Germline CDR1 SGHTA, CDR2 FQGNSA. V trimming: 5 bases; J trimming: 9 bases; junction bases outside the gene matches: 13. CDR3 size: 15 residues.

The rearrangement joins TRBV28 to TRBJ1-3; D remains ambiguous. V was cut by 6 bases and J by 0 bases, with 9 bases left in between. Germline V CDR1 and CDR2: MDHEN, SYDVKM. This CDR3 spans 14 amino acids. In DNA form, the CDR3 reads TGTGCCAGCAGACCCGGTGGCTCTGGAAACACCATATATTTT. This gives the protein CASRPGGSGNTIYF.

The rearrangement uses TRBV10-3 and TRBJ1-5, with D perhaps TRBD1 (6 bases). The CDR3 is 13 amino acids. Trimming removed 8 bases from V and 5 bases from J, with 13 bases in between. Germline V CDR1 and CDR2: ENHRY, SYGVKD. This CDR3 is CAIRQESDQPQHF. DNA for the CDR3: TGTGCCATCCGACAGGAGTCGGATCAGCCCCAGCATTTT.

J is TRBJ2-7 and V is TRBV11-2; D is tentatively TRBD1 or TRBD2 (5 bases each). V lost 5 bases and J lost 0, with 14 bases in between. Germline CDR1 SGHAT, CDR2 FQNNGV. The CDR3 extends over 15 amino acids. The DNA of the CDR3 is TGTGCCAGCAGCGACCCGGGACGGAGCTCCTACGAGCAGTACTTC. This encodes CASSDPGRSSYEQYF.

The chain recombines TRBV30 with TRBJ2-3; 12 nucleotides match TRBD2. CDR1 is GTSNPN, CDR2 SVGIG, per germline (reference sequence). Trimming at V came to 8 bases and at J to 0 bases, leaving 0 bases not matched to a gene. There are 13 residues in the CDR3. This CDR3 is CAGTSGSTDTQYF. DNA of the CDR3: TGTGCCGGGACTAGCGGGAGCACAGATACGCAGTATTTT.

The V gene is TRBV20-1, the J gene TRBJ2-5; D is undetermined. In germline, CDR1 is DFQATT, CDR2 SNEGSKA (reference sequence). CDR3 length equals 11 residues. The ends were cut back, 6 bases at V and 3 bases at J, with 8 bases in the middle. CDR3 coding DNA: TGCAGTGCGACTGGGAAAGAGACCCAGTACTTC. It codes for CSATGKETQYF.

This chain connects TRBV7-9 to TRBJ1-4; D gene ambiguous. Trimming removed 2 bases at V and 8 bases at J, with 3 bases between. CDR3 length equals 11 residues. Germline V gene data show CDR1 as SEHNR and CDR2 as FQNEAQ (reference sequence). CDR3 protein: CASSLREKLFF. The DNA for the CDR3 is TGTGCCAGCAGCTTAAGAGAAAAACTGTTTTTT.

This clone turned up a few times. The J gene is TRBJ2-3, the V gene TRBV18, with TRBD2 matching over 8 bases. The CDR3 length is 16 residues. V lost 2 bases and J lost 2; bases outside the gene matches: 6. Germline values: CDR1 KGHSH, CDR2 LQKENI. CDR3 sequence: CASSPRSGGSTDTQYF. The CDR3 region has the DNA TGTGCCAGCTCACCAAGGAGCGGGGGATCCACAGATACGCAGTATTTT.

The genes are TRBV11-2 and TRBJ1-1; maybe TRBD1 (5 bases). The ends were cut back, 5 bases at V and 3 bases at J, with 13 bases in the middle. The CDR3 is 14 residues long. In germline, CDR1 is SGHAT, CDR2 FQNNGV. The CDR3: CASSPVGGYTEAFF. The DNA of the CDR3 is TGTGCCAGCAGCCCGGTGGGGGGGTACACTGAAGCTTTCTTT.

The V call is TRBV6-5, the J call TRBJ2-7; D is perhaps TRBD2 (7 bases). This CDR3 contains 15 residues. V was pared by 8 bases and J by 3 bases, with 20 bases between. Germline V gives CDR1 MNHEY, CDR2 SVGAGI. This CDR3 is CASSREGGGIYEQYF. DNA of the CDR3: TGTGCCAGCTCCAGGGAGGGAGGGGGTATCTACGAGCAGTACTTC.

J is TRBJ1-1 and V is TRBV5-1, with 9 bases fitting TRBD1. V trimming: 3 bases; J trimming: 3 bases; junction bases outside the gene matches: 6. The CDR3 spans 15 residues. Germline V lookup: CDR1 SGHRS, CDR2 YFSETQ. CDR3: CASSSPGQGYTEAFF. The CDR3 DNA sequence: TGCGCCAGCAGCTCCCCCGGACAGGGGTACACTGAAGCTTTCTTT. Full variable domain (outside the CDR3, taken from reference TRBV5-1 and TRBJ1-1): KAGVTQTPRYLIKTRGQQVTLSCSPISGHRSVSWYQQTPGQGLQFLFEYFSETQRNKGNFPGRFSGRQFSNSRSEMNVSTLELGDSALYLCASSSPGQGYTEAFFGQGTRLTVV.

This chain uses TRBV18 with TRBJ1-3; TRBD1 aligns across 8 bases. Germline V gene lookup returns CDR1 KGHSH and CDR2 LQKENI. Losses at the gene ends were 2 bases for V and 2 bases for J; bases not matched to a gene: 5. CDR3 length: 16 residues. The CDR3 reads CASSPTGTGPGNTIYF. The CDR3 nucleotides read TGTGCCAGCTCACCAACCGGGACAGGACCTGGAAACACCATATATTTT.

The chain is built from TRBV9 and TRBJ1-3; D may be TRBD1 (5 bases). CDR1 is SGDLS and CDR2 is YYNGEE in the germline V gene. V gave up 1 base and J gave up 4 bases, with 18 bases separating them. This CDR3 is built from 17 residues. In DNA form, the CDR3 reads TGTGCCAGCAGCGTAAGACTAAGCGCAGGGTCCGGAAACACCATATATTTT. It specifies CASSVRLSAGSGNTIYF.

This chain connects TRBV19 to TRBJ1-1, with TRBD1 identical over 7 bases. The CDR3 is 16 amino acids. The V and J ends lost 4 bases and 4 bases, in that order; junction bases with no gene match: 12. Germline-derived CDR1 and CDR2 are LNHDA and SQIVND (reference sequence). Here the CDR3 reads CASSNPPARGSTEAFF. DNA of the CDR3: TGTGCCAGTAGTAACCCCCCCGCCAGGGGGAGCACTGAAGCTTTCTTT.

V is TRBV29-1 and J is TRBJ1-2, with D maybe TRBD1 (5 bases). V lost 6 bases, J lost 8 bases, and 19 bases lay in between. Germline V gene data show CDR1 as SQVTM and CDR2 as ANQGSEA. The CDR3 length is 13 residues. CDR3 nucleotide sequence: TGCAGCGTCGTTTGGAGTGGGGCGCGCGGCTACACCTTC. It translates to CSVVWSGARGYTF.

J is TRBJ1-2 and V is TRBV19; D uncertain. The CDR3 totals 13 residues. Germline-derived CDR1 and CDR2 are LNHDA and SQIVND (reference sequence). The germline V and J ends were trimmed by 5 bases and 0 bases, with 7 bases remaining between them. CDR3 sequence: CASSSLTNYGYTF. CDR3 coding DNA: TGTGCCAGTAGTTCCCTTACTAACTATGGCTACACCTTC.

DNA for the CDR3: TGTGCCAGTAGTACCCTACAGGGTGACACGGGTCAGCCCCAGCATTTT. Encoded protein: CASSTLQGDTGQPQHF. The chain combines TRBV19 with TRBJ1-5, with TRBD1 as a possible D gene (6 bases). The CDR3 runs 16 residues. V was pared by 4 bases and J by 6 bases, with 19 bases between. The germline V gene has CDR1 LNHDA and CDR2 SQIVND (reference sequence).

This clone was recorded only once. The genes are TRBV5-1 and TRBJ1-1; D may be TRBD1 (5 bases). The CDR3 is 12 residues long. V shed 4 bases and J shed 6 bases, with 10 bases lying between them. The germline gives CDR1 SGHRS, CDR2 YFSETQ. The DNA for the CDR3 is TGCGCCAGCAGCCTTCAGGGCTCTGAAGCTTTCTTT. This sequence encodes CASSLQGSEAFF.

This chain connects TRBV5-1 to TRBJ1-3; D possibly corresponds to TRBD1 (6 bases). Looked up from germline, CDR1 is SGHRS and CDR2 is YFSETQ. The CDR3 totals 15 residues. The V end was cut by 5 bases, the J end by 1 base, with 13 bases between. The CDR3 region has the DNA TGCGCCAGCAGTCAGGGGACGACTTCTGGAAACACCATATATTTT. Translation gives CASSQGTTSGNTIYF.